The present entry profiles one T cell receptor (beta chain) with its context. Trimming stripped 4 bases from V and 1 base from J, with 13 bases between. The CDR3 is 16 residues long. Via MiXCR, TCRdb re-called the reads, giving one row per CDR3 protein. Here the sample spans hundreds of thousands of distinct CDR3 sequences, 24% being singletons. The data derive from a study of T cell repertoires in cytomegalovirus infection. The specimen was CD8+ T cells from PBMCs. The chain carries TRBV12-3 or TRBV12-4 and TRBJ2-2; weak D call: TRBD2 (5 bases). The origin of this receptor is a human donor in good health (CMV status not recorded). Some clones in this sample may be carry-over from other donors' samples. The CDR3 here is CASSSWTDQNTGELFF. Here the CDR3 DNA reads TGTGCCAGCAGTTCATGGACTGATCAGAACACCGGGGAGCTGTTTTTT.